A selection of T cell receptor beta chains follows, all from one sample in a study of CD4 T cells in relation to SARS-CoV-2 and coronaviruses. Repertoires were generated with immunoSEQ multiplex PCR, while TCRdb's copy carries only in-frame clones and drops some. The sample has around 11,000 clones; over 70% are singletons. Their recognized antigens are unknown. The sequenced material came from CD4+ T cells from PBMCs, cultured in vitro. The receptor set was obtained from a human donor in good health. The conserved cysteine and the conserved F or W are not part of the CDR3 here. Each record gives: J gene, V gene, CDR3 protein.

J: TRBJ2-1
V: TRBV7-2
CDR3: ASSFSTGFNEQF

J: TRBJ2-1
V: TRBV3-1/TRBV3-2
CDR3: ASSQGASDSYNEQF

J: TRBJ2-7
V: TRBV4-3
CDR3: ASSRGTPYEQY

J: TRBJ2-2
V: TRBV4-2
CDR3: ASSQVRPDTGELF

J: TRBJ2-7
V: TRBV10-1
CDR3: ASSETGVSYEQY

J: TRBJ1-2
V: TRBV5-1
CDR3: ASSTSGTGGNGYT

J: TRBJ2-5
V: TRBV7-6
CDR3: ASSLALWKETQY

J: TRBJ1-2
V: TRBV7-2
CDR3: ASSLAGQGRHT

J: TRBJ2-5
V: TRBV5-1
CDR3: ASSLGSRETQY

J: TRBJ2-7
V: TRBV6-6
CDR3: ASSPTQGAPGEQY

J: TRBJ2-7
V: TRBV5-4
CDR3: ASSRLGSGTLGKY

J: TRBJ2-3
V: TRBV7-2
CDR3: ASSLRPQGDTQY

J: TRBJ2-7
V: TRBV12-3/TRBV12-4
CDR3: ASTGTNSYEQY

J: TRBJ1-2
V: TRBV11-2
CDR3: ASSLTTGGNLYGYT

J: TRBJ2-5
V: TRBV9
CDR3: ASSVGLGYQETQY

J: TRBJ1-4
V: TRBV7-2
CDR3: ASSSLQGTNEKLF

J: TRBJ2-7
V: TRBV19
CDR3: ATGATVEQY

J: TRBJ1-1
V: TRBV19
CDR3: ASSIVGAQEAF

J: TRBJ2-5
V: TRBV25-1
CDR3: ASSATGTGRETQY

J: TRBJ2-3
V: TRBV4-1
CDR3: ASSRLGGAGDTQY

J: TRBJ2-2
V: TRBV11-2
CDR3: ASSQPSGGPGELF

J: TRBJ1-5
V: TRBV29-1
CDR3: SVGRDRGQPQH

J: TRBJ2-7
V: TRBV27
CDR3: ANFGGPYEQY

J: TRBJ2-7
V: TRBV19
CDR3: ASGQTGSLEQY

J: TRBJ2-2
V: TRBV19
CDR3: ASSINRVTGELF

J: TRBJ2-4
V: TRBV11-1
CDR3: ASSPRPSSGKNIQY

J: TRBJ1-5
V: TRBV6-2/TRBV6-3
CDR3: ASTPGVLGQPQH

J: TRBJ2-7
V: TRBV9
CDR3: ASSQRDYVYEQY

J: TRBJ1-2
V: TRBV5-4
CDR3: ASSLKIGPPNYGYT

J: TRBJ2-7
V: TRBV19
CDR3: ASSIDRGLGEQY

J: TRBJ2-5
V: TRBV6-2/TRBV6-3
CDR3: ASSYQSQRQETQY

J: TRBJ2-7
V: TRBV3-1/TRBV3-2
CDR3: ASSQEATGVSYEQY

J: TRBJ1-1
V: TRBV6-5
CDR3: ASSSTGRTEAF

J: TRBJ2-1
V: TRBV6-2/TRBV6-3
CDR3: ASSSERWRTYNEQF

J: TRBJ1-6
V: TRBV6-1
CDR3: ASSEEGGRYSPLH

J: TRBJ2-2
V: TRBV7-8
CDR3: ASSLQQGIGELF

J: TRBJ1-2
V: TRBV5-1
CDR3: ASSLADYGYT

J: TRBJ2-1
V: TRBV18
CDR3: ASSPPLASGIQLEQF

J: TRBJ1-2
V: TRBV5-1
CDR3: ASSLRTEGTGGYT

J: TRBJ1-2
V: TRBV4-3
CDR3: ASSQVGQGWDGYT

J: TRBJ1-2
V: TRBV4-3
CDR3: ASSQDQGMYGYT

J: TRBJ1-4
V: TRBV4-3
CDR3: ASSQAGTQDDEKLF

J: TRBJ1-4
V: TRBV2
CDR3: ASSVNRGPREKLF